Listed below are T cell receptor beta chains from one sample, sequenced in a study of T-cell memory formation after mild COVID-19. TCRdb re-analysed the 5' RACE reads in MiXCR, keeping a single row per CDR3 protein. Here the sample spans about 320,000 distinct CDR3 sequences, approximately 15% being singletons. The material sequenced was PBMCs or a T cell subset sorted from them (not recorded which). The receptors derive from a man younger than 35 who had mild COVID-19 (a few samples of this study predate the infection). Cell type and time point are not known. Each CDR3 is given with its conserved first and last residue. D genes are given only for firm matches. Clone size is shown for a subset of rows, as once, few, many or a class of expanded clone.

few	TRBV7-9	TRBJ1-1	TRBD1	TGTGCCAGCAGCGGCGACAGGGATCTCACTGAAGCTTTCTTT	CASSGDRDLTEAFF
few	TRBV10-1	TRBJ2-3	-	TGCGCCAGCAGTGAGTGGGGCAGCGGAGATACGCAGTATTTT	CASSEWGSGDTQYF
-	TRBV7-9	TRBJ2-2	-	TGTGCCAGCAGCTTCACAGCCGGGGAGCTGTTTTTT	CASSFTAGELFF
few	TRBV9	TRBJ2-1	TRBD2	TGTGCCAGCAGCGTAGATGCGGGGGCCTACAATGAGCAGTTCTTC	CASSVDAGAYNEQFF
-	TRBV7-2	TRBJ1-2	-	TGTGCCAGCAGCCCCAGAGGGGGGGCAAGCTATGGCTACACCTTC	CASSPRGGASYGYTF
many	TRBV5-1	TRBJ2-1	TRBD2	TGCGCCAGCAGTTCCGGGACTAGCGGGAAGAGCTCCTACAATGAGCAGTTCTTC	CASSSGTSGKSSYNEQFF
-	TRBV4-3	TRBJ2-3	-	TGCGCCAGCAGCCAAGAGGGGGCGGGAGATACGCAGTATTTT	CASSQEGAGDTQYF
few	TRBV19	TRBJ1-6	TRBD1	TGTGCCACTGGACAGGCGACTAATTCACCCCTCCACTTT	CATGQATNSPLHF
many	TRBV7-3	TRBJ2-2	-	TGTGCCAGCAGCCAGAAGGGGGGGAACACCGGGGAGCTGTTTTTT	CASSQKGGNTGELFF
-	TRBV12-3/TRBV12-4	TRBJ2-1	TRBD2	TGTGCCAGCAGACGGGGGGGCTACAATGAGCAGTTCTTC	CASRRGGYNEQFF
few	TRBV9	TRBJ1-5	-	TGTGCCAGCAGCGTAGGGGGGTACAATCAGCCCCAGCATTTT	CASSVGGYNQPQHF
few	TRBV15	TRBJ2-1	-	TGTGCCACCAGCAGGGGTATAGACAGTTACAATGAGCAGTTC	CATSRGIDSYNEQF
-	TRBV7-9	TRBJ2-1	-	TGTGCCAGCAGCTCCCGGGAAGGAGGGGGTTACAATGAGCAGTTCTTC	CASSSREGGGYNEQFF
-	TRBV12-3/TRBV12-4	TRBJ2-3	-	TGTGCCAGCAGCCTGCATCGGGCCGAAGTGGACACAGATACGCAGTATTTT	CASSLHRAEVDTDTQYF
-	TRBV7-2	TRBJ1-6	-	TGTGCCAGCAGCTTAAGGAGGGAGAATTCACCCCTCCACTTT	CASSLRRENSPLHF
-	TRBV6-2/TRBV6-3	TRBJ1-5	TRBD1	TGTGCCAGCAGACTCTCGGACAGGGACAATCAGCCCCAGCATTTT	CASRLSDRDNQPQHF
-	TRBV12-3/TRBV12-4	TRBJ2-5	-	TGTGCCAGCAGTTTAGGGCAATGGGAGACCCAGTACTTC	CASSLGQWETQYF